This entry is about one T cell receptor beta chain. Its antigen is not identified. The data stem from a study of T cell clones after liver transplantation. The study, taken as a whole, reports: Conclusions were preliminary, with small, heterogeneous patient groups.

The table came from immunoSEQ multiplex PCR; TCRdb's copy has only in-frame clones and leaves some out. The sample yields roughly 100,000 clones, roughly four fifths seen once. The CDR3 has 16 residues. Trimming took 1 base from V and 0 from J, leaving 9 bases between them. Per germline, CDR1 SGHTA and CDR2 FQGNSA. This TCR was sampled from a human patient who received a liver transplant. The graft donor may account for some of the T cells. Source: CD4+ T cells from blood, taken roughly 50 months after liver transplant. The chain is built from TRBV7-2 and TRBJ1-4; D not certain. The CDR3 loop reads CASSLGGGATNEKLFF. DNA for the CDR3: TGTGCCAGCAGCTTAGGGGGTGGGGCAACTAATGAAAAACTGTTTTTT.